Sequencing of this T cell receptor beta chain was carried out in a study of blood T cells in healthy people across ages. General study results and limits: Getting older went along with TCR beta diversity per million T cells dropping roughly linearly.

Of note for this clonotype: Its antigen is undetermined.

The use of a sample-barcoded 5' primer and a J-beta primer mix characterized a second PCR of about 7 to 12 cycles. CDR3-containing paired-end reads numbering at least 2.5 million came from each sample. MiXCR was run by TCRdb on the 5' RACE reads, yielding one entry per CDR3 protein. Found here are about 1.4 million distinct CDR3 sequences, 55% to 75% of them singletons; the top ten hold about 6.3%. The sample was blood. The sequence came from a man in his late teens or twenties in good health.

The DNA of the CDR3 is TGTGCCAGCAGCTTGACTAGCGGGAGTGCAGATACGCAGTATTTT. Amino acid sequence: CASSLTSGSADTQYF. The chain uses TRBV7-2 and TRBJ2-3, with 12 bases fitting TRBD2. CDR1 SGHTA and CDR2 FQGNSA come from the germline V gene. The V and J ends lost 3 bases and 4 bases, in that order; junction bases with no gene match: 2. The CDR3 has 15 residues.